This T cell receptor (beta chain) was obtained from a study of cytomegalovirus exposure and HLA in healthy donors (dated by TCRdb to between 2016 and 2019). Looking at the study overall: An earlier analysis of more than 550 of the donors reported 276 Gb of sequence data and 95 million to 130 million unique TCR beta sequences obtained from some 200 million T cells. An earlier analysis of approximately 630 of the donors applied high-throughput TCR beta sequencing to assess whether each TCR beta V gene segment acted as functional or pseudogenic. High-throughput TCR immunosequencing, statistical association of individual TCRs with disease status, and machine learning were combined to predict cytomegalovirus infection status. To study patterns of TCR occurrence, a later analysis re-analyzed previously published TCR beta repertoires from 650 to 750 donors and added high-resolution HLA genotyping. Donor age, sex, ethnicity and CMV serostatus were compiled alongside the repertoire data. The study aimed to test whether signatures of past pathogen exposure could be identified by cataloging public T cell receptors. Roughly 300 gigabases of sequencing data and roughly 90 million unique TCR sequences were included in an early release covering under 650 HLA-typed donors. About five DR-DQ haplotypes were treated as single units for association and clustering because of strong linkage in the cohort. Using immunosequencing, the study profiled T cell repertoires from 666 subjects and related those repertoires to cytomegalovirus serostatus. Typing coverage differed by locus: A, B, C, DRB1 and DQB1 were typed in roughly 620-640 donors, DQA1 in about 560, DPA1 in 600 to 610, and DPB1 in approximately 450. A later genetic analysis took genome-wide SNP genotypes for about three fifths of the 666 donors and used that subset as a discovery cohort. A separate validation cohort of about 110 different subjects was used in addition to the roughly 720-subject first cohort. Among around 400 genotyped donors of the cohort, an average of around 250,000 unique TCR beta nucleotide sequences was sequenced per donor, of which roughly 17% were non-productive. Rather than drawing on any new phenotypic data, the later analysis identified candidate immune exposures from TCR beta sequences and the way those sequences occurred across donors. Among the roughly 400 genotyped donors, 75% to 90% belonged to the genetic ancestry cluster associated with self-reported Caucasian donors. All discovery cohort repertoires had been generated using a single sequencing platform. Class I and class II HLA loci were covered by the typing at four-digit resolution. General study outcomes and caveats: A total of 164 TCR beta chains were listed by the study as associated with cytomegalovirus. When HLA alleles, especially DR and DQ, strongly co-occurred, attributing TCR associations to individual alleles was difficult. Only TCR beta chains were sequenced in this cohort, and the absence of alpha or paired-chain data limited detectable features. It was suggested by the authors that the approach could potentially be generalized to other disease states and immunological phenotypes. Because counts were too low, roughly 17 rarely observed V segments, including chromosome 9 orphons, were left out of the earlier analysis of approximately 580 of the donors. A later genetic analysis reported fewer N-insertions in productive TCRs among donors in an Asian-associated ancestry cluster than the approximately 670-donor mean. At a false discovery rate of 0.05, a later analysis linked fewer than 20,000 TCR beta sequences to specific HLA alleles. A later analysis found that TCR association rates varied across HLA loci, with DRB1 alleles showing the most associated TCRs and HLA-C alleles the fewest. Immune exposure information for the cohort was limited to CMV serostatus. Linkage disequilibrium might explain the correlated functional status among segregating V segments, but an unknown experimental factor could not be ruled out. Several of the top co-occurrence clusters appeared to be linked to parvovirus B19, influenza, CMV and Epstein-Barr virus, according to a later analysis. In a later analysis, HLA-associated TCR beta chains were found to be more clonally expanded and to have lower generation probabilities than equally common non-associated chains. Most CMV-associated TCR beta chains appeared to be HLA-restricted in a later analysis, and the HLA associations seemed to be driven largely by CMV exposure. Three of the identified cytomegalovirus-associated TCR beta chains were confirmed in vitro to be specific for cytomegalovirus antigens. Broadly in line with IMGT annotations, most TCR beta V segments showed up in productive rearrangements about 90% or about 30% of the time in an earlier analysis of several hundred of the donors. V-gene and J-gene trimming of TCR beta chains was associated with a missense DCLRE1C variant in a later genetic analysis, and the association was replicated in an independent cohort. While some public TCRs were present in many individuals, most TCR sequences turned up only very rarely across donors. The 87-base-pair reads could not distinguish some IMGT-functional V segments, including TRBV6-2 and TRBV6-3, so those segments were excluded. HLA typing was unavailable for some donors at each locus, so association tests used only the typed subset. The classifier was reported to diagnose cytomegalovirus status with high specificity and sensitivity in both the original cohort and the validation cohort. A further reported finding was that TCR beta sequences accurately predicted the HLA-A and HLA-B alleles for most subjects in the first cohort. A group of highly shared sequence variants was considered likely to be a technical artifact of the sequencing pipeline. The presence/absence analyses assumed that sequencing depth was roughly uniform across donors, and that assumption may not be true.

The cohort comprised hundreds of healthy bone marrow donors. All cohort members were sampled while nominally healthy, although unrecorded immune exposures were likely present. The donor was CMV seronegative and was included in the group of a few hundred seronegative cohort members. A peripheral blood sample was collected from each donor, and TCR beta sequencing was performed on peripheral blood mononuclear cells. Genomic DNA extraction from the blood cell samples was performed with the Qiagen DNeasy Blood Extraction Kit. Comments on this clone: Its antigen remains undetermined. The record has no base qualities; no much larger clone is one base away.

For CDR1 and CDR2, the germline V gene lists MNHNS and SASEGT. Including cysteine and phenylalanine, the CDR3 has 14 amino acids. Solely the CDR3 DNA is kept, with 42 bases framed from the first base. Compared with germline, V lacks 5 bases and J lacks 7 bases; bases without a gene match: 7. Libraries were made using the immunoSEQ multiplex PCR assay. For the multiplex PCR, a mixture combining 60 forward primers for TCR Vbeta segments and 13 reverse primers for TCR Jbeta segments was used. Amplification of the CDR3 region of rearranged TCR beta genes was performed with a multiplex PCR assay on genomic DNA. Amplified TCR beta libraries were sequenced as 87-base-pair reads on the Illumina HiSeq System. The authors' analysis ran thus. A later analysis tallied around 80 million unique TCR beta chains across the approximately 670 repertoires, and around 9.9 million of those chains were shared by two or more donors. A nearest-neighbor algorithm error-corrected the raw reads and collapsed the reads into unique sequences, merging closely related sequences to remove PCR and sequencing errors. Alignment of CDR3 sequences to IMGT reference sequences was used to assign V, D and J gene segments. For a sequence to be retained, at least a six-nucleotide match to both a V gene segment and a J gene segment was required. A rearrangement counted as productive if the CDR3 had no stop codons and remained in frame with V and J, and every other rearrangement counted as non-productive. Following IMGT convention, CDR3 was defined as the stretch from the second conserved V-encoded cysteine up to the conserved J-encoded phenylalanine. The earlier analysis of 500 to 600 of the donors excluded sequences that lacked an unambiguous match to a single V gene segment. An earlier analysis of approximately 590 of the donors classified V segments as functional when productive rearrangements were above 56.7% and as segregating when the standard deviation between donors was above 5%. A statistical classification framework was built for diagnosing cytomegalovirus status from the catalog of TCR beta chain sequences. In a later analysis, V and J genes were assigned by comparing TCR nucleotide sequences against IMGT/GENE-DB human TR gene sequences. Using the TCRdist pipeline, a later analysis assigned CDR3 sequences along with most-parsimonious VDJ recombination scenarios. In a later analysis, each TCR beta chain was defined by its CDR3 amino acid sequence together with its V-gene family, and reads lacking a unique V-gene family were excluded. A later analysis removed 592 highly shared, low-generation-probability nucleotide sequences to deal with suspected cross-contamination and a sequencing artifact. For each public chain, a later analysis derived a clonal expansion index from normalized ranks of inferred template counts within each repertoire. Generation probabilities in a later analysis came from a VDJ recombination model fitted to out-of-frame rearrangements, and those results were checked against IGoR. Hypergeometric tests were used in a later analysis to score TCR-TCR, TCR-HLA and TCR-CMV co-occurrence, with a repertoire-size bias correction applied to the TCR pairs. To estimate false discovery rates, a later analysis permuted the HLA or CMV assignments 20 times. In a later analysis, co-occurring TCRs were grouped using DBSCAN, with TCRdist sequence similarity added in when clustering inside HLA-allele-positive subsets. For co-occurrence clustering, repertoires with fewer than 30,000 or more than 120,000 public chains were excluded, along with a handful of repertoires with anomalous nucleotide sharing. Entries here come from immuneACCESS through TCRdb and include only in-frame sequences with V and J called. Some clones fail to appear in such tables; in the studies checked, an unresolved V gene covers under half of the shortfall, and the cause of the remainder is unknown. D and trimming come from the DNA, and the V and J calls and clone size come from that table. Counted in this sample were 150,000 to 200,000 clones; roughly 79% of them appeared once. The leading ten clones occupy over 0.95% of the sample.

Sequenced input: PBMCs. This sequence uses TRBV6-1 and TRBJ1-2; TRBD1 lines up with 10 middle nucleotides. This TCR came from a woman aged 40 to 50 in good health and CMV-seronegative. For the CDR3, the sequence is CASSPTGGASGYTF. The bases read TGTGCCAGCAGTCCGACAGGGGGCGCGAGTGGCTACACCTTC.